The clone carrying this T cell receptor (beta chain) has just a few counts. Its antigen is not known. Naive CD4+ T cells were purified with Tregs depleted by CD25. The CDR3 length is 12 residues. V was clipped by 5 bases and J by 4 bases, with 8 bases between them. Germline V gene lookup returns CDR1 MDHEN and CDR2 SYDVKM. Constant-region reverse primers amplified full-length variable regions, followed by semi-nested Nested Universal Primer A PCR. TCRdb ran MiXCR on the 5' RACE reads and lists one entry per CDR3 protein. The sample holds tens of thousands of distinct CDR3 sequences, around 26% seen once. Findings and caveats of the study: Greatest tumor Treg TCR overlap was with tumor naive CD4+ cells.

The chain couples TRBV28 to TRBJ1-2; D unclear. This TCR came from a female donor with breast cancer. Sequencing was done on a sample of tumor-infiltrating naive CD4+ T cells sorted from the breast tumor. Subset in this sample: naive CD4+ T cells, CD4+CD45RA+CD25-. CDR3 region: CASSETSYGYTF. CDR3 bases: TGTGCCAGCAGTGAAACAAGCTATGGCTACACCTTC.